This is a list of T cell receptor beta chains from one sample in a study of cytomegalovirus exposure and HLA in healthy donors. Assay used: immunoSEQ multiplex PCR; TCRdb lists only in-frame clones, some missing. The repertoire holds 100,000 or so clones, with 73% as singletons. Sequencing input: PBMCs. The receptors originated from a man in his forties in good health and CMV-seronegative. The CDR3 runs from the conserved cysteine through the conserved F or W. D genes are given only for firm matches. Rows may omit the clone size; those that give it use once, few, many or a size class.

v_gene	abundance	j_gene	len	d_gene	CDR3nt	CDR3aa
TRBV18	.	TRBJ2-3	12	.	TGTGCCAGCTCACCACGAGGAGATACGCAGTATTTT	CASSPRGDTQYF
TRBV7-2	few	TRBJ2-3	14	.	TGTGCCAGCAGCTTAACCGGGACAACAGATACGCAGTATTTT	CASSLTGTTDTQYF
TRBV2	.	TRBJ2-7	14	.	TGTGCCAGCGATGGGGGCGTCTTCGGGTACGAGCAGTACTTC	CASDGGVFGYEQYF
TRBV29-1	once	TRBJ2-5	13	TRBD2	TGCAGCGCGACACGAGCGGGGGGGGAGACCCAGTACTTC	CSATRAGGETQYF
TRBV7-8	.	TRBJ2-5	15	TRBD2	TGTGCCAGCAGCGACCGGACTAGCGGACAAGAGACCCAGTACTTC	CASSDRTSGQETQYF
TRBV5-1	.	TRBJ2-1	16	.	TGCGCCAGCAGCCCCTTTCGCGGGGGCCTCTACAATGAGCAGTTCTTC	CASSPFRGGLYNEQFF
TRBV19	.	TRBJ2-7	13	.	TGTGCCAGTAGTATAGGTGGTCGAGACGAGCAGTACTTC	CASSIGGRDEQYF
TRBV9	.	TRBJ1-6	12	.	TGTGCCAGCAGCCGGGGGGGTTCACCCCTCCACTTT	CASSRGGSPLHF
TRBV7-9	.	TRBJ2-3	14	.	TGTGCCAGCAGCCATCCCACTAGCACAGATACGCAGTATTTT	CASSHPTSTDTQYF
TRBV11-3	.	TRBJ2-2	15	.	TGTGCCAGCAGCTTGTTAGCCGCGAGTACCGGGGAGCTGTTTTTT	CASSLLAASTGELFF
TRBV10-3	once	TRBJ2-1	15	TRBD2	TGTGCCATCAGTGAGTCGAATCTGGGGGGGAATGAGCAGTTCTTC	CAISESNLGGNEQFF
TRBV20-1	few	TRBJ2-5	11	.	TGCAGTGCTAGACCACAAGAGACCCAGTACTTC	CSARPQETQYF
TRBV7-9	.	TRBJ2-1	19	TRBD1	TGTGCCAGCAGCTTAGAGGACAGGGGGCCCCTCTACTCCTACAATGAGCAGTTCTTC	CASSLEDRGPLYSYNEQFF
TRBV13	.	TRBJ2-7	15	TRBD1	TGTGCCAGCAGCTTTGGTTCGGACAGGGCCTACGAGCAGTACTTC	CASSFGSDRAYEQYF
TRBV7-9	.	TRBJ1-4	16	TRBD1	TGTGCCAGCAGCTCCGGACGGGGACAGGGGAATGAAAAACTGTTTTTT	CASSSGRGQGNEKLFF
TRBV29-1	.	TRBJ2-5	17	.	TGCAGCGTTGAAGATTCAAGTGGAGGGCGACTGCAAGAGACCCAGTACTTC	CSVEDSSGGRLQETQYF
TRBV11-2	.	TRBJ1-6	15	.	TGTGCCAGCAGTTATTCTCCGGGACAATCTTCACCCCTCCACTTT	CASSYSPGQSSPLHF
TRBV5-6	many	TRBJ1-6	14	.	TGTGCCAGCAGCTTGGGCTCAGGGTCTTCACCCCTCCACTTT	CASSLGSGSSPLHF
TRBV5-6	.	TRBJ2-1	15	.	TGTGCCAGCAGCTTAGTACACCTGGGGGGCAATGAGCAGTTCTTC	CASSLVHLGGNEQFF
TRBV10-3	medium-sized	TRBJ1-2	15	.	TGTGCCATCAGTGAGTCGATGTCTGAAGCTTATGGCTACACCTTC	CAISESMSEAYGYTF
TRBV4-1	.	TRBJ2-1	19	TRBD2	TGCGCCAGCAGCCGGCGGACTAGCGGGGGGGCGGGCTTAGGTAATGAGCAGTTCTTC	CASSRRTSGGAGLGNEQFF
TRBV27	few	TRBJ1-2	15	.	TGTGCCAGCAGTTCCCTCGGTGGGGGCGCGGGCGGCTACACCTTC	CASSSLGGGAGGYTF
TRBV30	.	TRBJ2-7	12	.	TGTGCCTGGAGTCCCGGGAACGAAGGGCAGTACTTC	CAWSPGNEGQYF
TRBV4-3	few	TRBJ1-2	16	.	TGCGCCAGCAGCCAAGACCCGGGGAATGGTGTCTATGGCTACACCTTC	CASSQDPGNGVYGYTF
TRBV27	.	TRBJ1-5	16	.	TGTGCCAGCTCGGGAGGGTTAGGGGTGAAAGATCAGCCCCAGCATTTT	CASSGGLGVKDQPQHF
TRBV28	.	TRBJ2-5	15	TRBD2	TGTGCCAGCAGCAAGACTAGCGGGGGTAGGGAGACCCAGTACTTC	CASSKTSGGRETQYF
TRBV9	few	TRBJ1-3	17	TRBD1	TGTGCCAGCAGCCGCCAGGGGGCGCATCCCTCTGGAAACACCATATATTTT	CASSRQGAHPSGNTIYF
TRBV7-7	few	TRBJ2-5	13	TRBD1	TGTGCCAGCAGCTTGGACAGGCAAGAGACCCAGTACTTC	CASSLDRQETQYF
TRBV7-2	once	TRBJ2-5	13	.	TGTGCCAGCAGCTTAGGACAGCAAGAGACCCAGTACTTC	CASSLGQQETQYF
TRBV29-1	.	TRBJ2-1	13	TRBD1	TGCAGCGTCCTATGGGACAGGGTTCGTGGGCAGTTCTTC	CSVLWDRVRGQFF
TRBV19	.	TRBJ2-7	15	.	TGTGCCAGTAGTCTCCAGGGAAATATACAGTACGAGCAGTACTTC	CASSLQGNIQYEQYF
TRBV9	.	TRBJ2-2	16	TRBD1	TGTGCCAGCAGCGATTTGAGACAGGGTGACACCGGGGAGCTGTTTTTT	CASSDLRQGDTGELFF
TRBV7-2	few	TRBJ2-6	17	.	TGTGCCAGCAGCTTAGTAAACATTTACTCTGGGGCCAACGTCCTGACTTTC	CASSLVNIYSGANVLTF
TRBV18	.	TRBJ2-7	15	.	TGTGCCAGCTCACACACCCGACTCTTTCAGTACGAGCAGTACTTC	CASSHTRLFQYEQYF
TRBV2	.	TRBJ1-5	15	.	TGTGCCAGCAGTGAAGTGGCGGCAATCGGTCAGCCCCAGCATTTT	CASSEVAAIGQPQHF
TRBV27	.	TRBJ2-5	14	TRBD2	TGTGCCAGCAGTCCACCGACTAGCCGGGAGACCCAGTACTTC	CASSPPTSRETQYF
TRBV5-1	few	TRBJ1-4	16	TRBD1	TGCGCCAGCAGCCCCGGGGACAGGGGGATAAATGAAAAACTGTTTTTT	CASSPGDRGINEKLFF
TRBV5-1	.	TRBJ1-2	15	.	TGCGCCAGCAGCGGCTCAGGGGATTCTAACTATGGCTACACCTTC	CASSGSGDSNYGYTF
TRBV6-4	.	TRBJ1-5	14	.	TGTGCCAGCAGTGACTCTTGGGGAGATCAGCCCCAGCATTTT	CASSDSWGDQPQHF
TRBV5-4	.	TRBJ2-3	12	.	TGTGCCAGCAGCTTGGAGTGGCACACGCAGTATTTT	CASSLEWHTQYF
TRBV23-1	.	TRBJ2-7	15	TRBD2	TGCGCCAGCAGCCAACTAGCGGGGGGGCCTTACGAGCAGTACTTC	CASSQLAGGPYEQYF
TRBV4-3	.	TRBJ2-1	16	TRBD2	TGCGCCAGCAGCTCCAGCGGGGGGGGTAACTACAATGAGCAGTTCTTC	CASSSSGGGNYNEQFF
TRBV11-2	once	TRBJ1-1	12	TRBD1	TGTGCCAGCAGCCATCAGGGGGTTGTCGCTTTCTTT	CASSHQGVVAFF
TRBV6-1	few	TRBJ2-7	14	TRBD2	TGTGCCAGCAGCTTAGCGGGGTATCCCTACGAGCAGTACTTC	CASSLAGYPYEQYF
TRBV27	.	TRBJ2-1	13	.	TGTGCCAGCAGTTTATTTTGGGCCAATGAGCAGTTCTTC	CASSLFWANEQFF
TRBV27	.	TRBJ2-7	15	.	TGTGCCAGCAGTCGAGCACTACCAAGGATCTACGAGCAGTACTTC	CASSRALPRIYEQYF
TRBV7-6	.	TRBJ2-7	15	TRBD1	TGTGCCAGCAGCTTCGGACAGGGGGCTCCCTACGAGCAGTACTTC	CASSFGQGAPYEQYF
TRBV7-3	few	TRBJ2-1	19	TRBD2	TGTGCCAGCAGCTTAAAAAGTCGGGAGGACATCAGCTCCTACAATGAGCAGTTCTTC	CASSLKSREDISSYNEQFF
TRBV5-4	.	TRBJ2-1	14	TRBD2	TGTGCCAGCATGACTAGCGGGGGGCTGAATGAGCAGTTCTTC	CASMTSGGLNEQFF
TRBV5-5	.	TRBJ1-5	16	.	TGTGCCAGCAGCTTGGGATTTTGGGGGCTCAATCAGCCCCAGCATTTT	CASSLGFWGLNQPQHF
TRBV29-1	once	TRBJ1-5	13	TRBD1	TGCAGCGTTCGGGACAGCTATTTTCAGCCCCAGCATTTT	CSVRDSYFQPQHF
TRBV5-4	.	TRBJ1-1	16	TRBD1	TGTGCCAGCACCCAATTTCGGACAGGTAGCGTGTTGGAAGCTTTCTTT	CASTQFRTGSVLEAFF
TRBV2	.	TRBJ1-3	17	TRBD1	TGTGCCAGCAGTGATCGATCAGGGGGGTCCTCTGGAAACACCATATATTTT	CASSDRSGGSSGNTIYF
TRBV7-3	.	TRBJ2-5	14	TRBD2	TGTGCCAGCAGCCATAGCGGGGGGGAGGAGACCCAGTACTTC	CASSHSGGEETQYF
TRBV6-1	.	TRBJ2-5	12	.	TGTGCCAGCAGAGCCAATCAAAAGACCCAGTACTTC	CASRANQKTQYF